What follows are 3 T cell receptor beta chains derived from one specimen sequenced in a study of T cell responses to AZD1222 COVID-19 vaccine. Clones were sequenced by immunoSEQ multiplex PCR, and TCRdb holds only the in-frame ones, with some missing. Of over 100,000 clones in the sample, 75% to 90% were seen once. Sequenced here: peripheral blood, sampled 28 days after the second AZD1222 dose. The receptors here all came from an adult who received the AZD1222 COVID-19 vaccine.

The rearrangement joins TRBV5-1 to TRBJ1-4; no definite D call. Germline values: CDR1 SGHRS, CDR2 YFSETQ. The ends were cut back, 2 bases at V and 8 bases at J, with 7 bases in the middle. The CDR3 totals 12 residues. The CDR3 DNA sequence: TGCGCCAGCAGCTTTGACGGGGAAAAACTGTTTTTT. Translated, it gives CASSFDGEKLFF.

The chain employs TRBV2 and TRBJ1-2; a possible D gene is TRBD1 (6 bases). This CDR3 comprises 17 residues. CDR1 is SNHLY, CDR2 FYNNEI, per germline. Trimming left V 6 bases short and J 3 bases short, with 23 bases between. The CDR3 region is CASSFPHRGAEDYGYTF. In nucleotides, the CDR3 is TGTGCCAGCAGCTTCCCTCATCGGGGGGCGGAGGACTATGGCTACACCTTC.

The rearrangement links TRBV2 to TRBJ2-7; D is unresolved. This CDR3 is 13 amino acids long. V was pared by 8 bases and J by 0 bases, with 11 bases between. The germline V gene has CDR1 SNHLY and CDR2 FYNNEI. The CDR3 protein is CASEARNSYEQYF. The CDR3 region has the DNA TGTGCCAGCGAGGCCAGAAACTCCTACGAGCAGTACTTC.